This section outlines one T cell receptor (beta chain) sequence together with its context. Its specific antigen is unknown. Base qualities were left out, and no much larger clone turns up one base away. The sample is drawn from a study of T cell responses to AZD1222 COVID-19 vaccine (dated by TCRdb to 2020 to 2023). Study-level background: AZD1222 recipients given second doses at about 4 weeks or at about 12 weeks were pooled, since spike-specific TCR depth and breadth were not found to differ between the two schedules. TCR sequencing was performed for over 230 trial participants, of whom some 200 were given two doses of AZD1222 and around 26 were given two doses of MenACWY control vaccine. Trial participants were enrolled into age subgroups of 18-55, 56-69 and 70-plus years, which contained 148, 28 and 57 TCR-sequenced participants, respectively.

The CDR3 runs 15 residues from the cysteine to the phenylalanine. Only the CDR3 portion is preserved as DNA: 45 bases, with reading frame beginning at the first base. V is shortened by 1 base, J by 3 bases, and the region joining them spans 13 bases. The germline V gene encodes CDR1 SGHDN and CDR2 FVKESK. Broad study findings and their caveats: Because no day 14 peak-response samples were available, repertoires were characterized only after the peak T cell response. A significant rise in spike-specific TCR breadth and depth was observed after two AZD1222 doses relative to day 0 and relative to MenACWY recipients. The 56-69-year group was small, and its depth increase did not reach significance, likely because of low power. Nearly half of unique spike-specific TCRs reportedly recognized epitopes outside regions mutated in the B.1.351 and B.1.1.7 variants. Most participants were white British and females outnumbered males, and the authors suggested that clonal diversity may have been underestimated. The vaccine-associated CD4 TCRs covered the entire spike protein, and the dominant responses fell in regions 160-218 and 743-854. Only five or six AZD1222 recipients were SARS-CoV-2 seropositive at baseline, limiting conclusions about previously exposed vaccinees.

This specimen's time point label, interpreted: baseline before first vaccination. The vaccinee samples were drawn from two UK trials, COV001 and COV002, one of which was a single-blind randomized controlled phase 2/3 trial testing AZD1222 (ChAdOx1 nCoV-19) in healthy adults. Trial participant PBMC samples were collected at day 0 and day 28 after the second dose for TCRbeta chain sequencing. The CDR3 regions of human TCRbeta chains were analyzed by immunosequencing. As for how the authors treated the data: TCRs in the repertoires were matched against a reference library of SARS-CoV-2-specific TCRs that had been generated with the MIRA antigen-specificity platform. Breadth was defined as the fraction of unique TCRs that were SARS-CoV-2-associated. Depth was defined as the fraction of total T cells that were SARS-CoV-2-associated. Using the MIRA data, each spike-specific TCR was mapped to the spike region that the TCR reacts to and placed in a CD4 or CD8 class. Log10-transformed breadth and depth values were compared by one-way ANOVA with Sidak's multiple comparisons tests. Entries here come from immuneACCESS through TCRdb and include only in-frame sequences with V and J called. Some clones fail to appear in such tables; in the studies checked, an unresolved V gene covers under half of the shortfall, and the cause of the remainder is unknown. V and J calls and clone size come straight from that table; D and trimming were deduced from the DNA. Counted in this sample were about 180,000 clones; about 86% of them appeared once. 7.7% of the sample is taken by the ten largest.

The sequence was collected from an adult in good health. The sequence joins TRBV14 to TRBJ2-7, with the D gene too uncertain to name. This material consisted of peripheral blood, taken on day 0 of AZD1222 vaccination. The CDR3 region: CASSQGAGRNYEQYF. The DNA is TGTGCCAGCAGCCAAGGGGCAGGACGGAACTACGAGCAGTACTTC. This CDR3, with the reference TRBV14 and TRBJ2-7 proteins standing in past its ends, gives the full variable domain EAGVTQFPSHSVIEKGQTVTLRCDPISGHDNLYWYRRVMGKEIKFLLHFVKESKQDESGMPNNRFLAERTGGTYSTLKVQPAELEDSGVYFCASSQGAGRNYEQYFGPGTRLTVT.